Listed below are T cell receptor beta chains from one sample, sequenced in a study of T cell repertoires in cytomegalovirus infection. From the reads, TCRdb called clonotypes with MiXCR, one entry per CDR3 protein. This table has about 450,000 distinct CDR3 sequences, approximately 33% appearing once. Material: PBMCs. These receptors all stem from a human donor in good health (CMV status not recorded). Some clones in this sample may be carry-over from other donors' samples. Each CDR3 is given with its conserved first and last residue. The D gene is left open where the match is weak. Size is omitted from some rows. Given values are once, few, many or a class for expanded clones.

D,J,size,V,DNA,CDR3
NA,TRBJ1-1,many,TRBV7-6,TGTGCCAGCAGCTTAGAGGGCGTTATCACTGAAGCTTTCTTT,CASSLEGVITEAFF
NA,TRBJ2-5,NA,TRBV29-1,TGCAGCGCCCTGGCCGGGCAAGAGACCCAGTACTTC,CSALAGQETQYF
NA,TRBJ1-3,NA,TRBV19,TGTGCCAGTAGTATCCGGGGAGATACTGGAAACACCATATATTTT,CASSIRGDTGNTIYF
NA,TRBJ1-6,NA,TRBV7-2,TGTGCCAACGCCACCACGGGACTGAGAAATTCAACCCTCCAATTT,CANATTGLRNSTLQF
NA,TRBJ2-7,few,TRBV11-2,TGTGCCAGCGGAGCGCAGGTCGAGCAGTACTTC,CASGAQVEQYF
NA,TRBJ1-2,many,TRBV7-2,TGTGCCAGCAGCTTAGCATTCACAGAAGGACGTGGCTACACCTTC,CASSLAFTEGRGYTF
TRBD1,TRBJ1-2,many,TRBV12-3/TRBV12-4,TGTGCCAGCAGAAGCACAGGGGGCTTTGGCTACACCTTC,CASRSTGGFGYTF
NA,TRBJ2-3,many,TRBV7-6,TGTGCCAGCAGTCGAAAAGTAACAGATACGCAGTATTTT,CASSRKVTDTQYF
NA,TRBJ1-2,few,TRBV30,TGTGCCTGGACAAGGGGGGGGGCGCGGAACTATGGCTACACCTTC,CAWTRGGARNYGYTF
TRBD2,TRBJ2-1,many,TRBV7-9,TGTGCCAGCAGCTTAGCGTTCGGGACTAGCGGGGGGGCCCCGGGCAATGAGCAGTTCTTC,CASSLAFGTSGGAPGNEQFF
NA,TRBJ2-7,NA,TRBV7-8,TGTGCCAGCAAAACCAGACCGGGGGGGCAGGGGGGCTACGAGCCGTCCTTC,CASKTRPGGQGGYEPSF
NA,TRBJ1-2,NA,TRBV10-3,TGTGCCATCAGTGAGTCGTACCCAGACTATGGCTACACCTTC,CAISESYPDYGYTF
NA,TRBJ1-1,NA,TRBV20-1,TGCAGTGCTAGAGATCTTCGGCAGACCGGCACTGAAGCTTTCTTT,CSARDLRQTGTEAFF
NA,TRBJ2-7,many,TRBV7-8,TGTGCCAGCAGCACCGACAGCACCCTTCTGGACGAGCAGTACTTC,CASSTDSTLLDEQYF
TRBD2,TRBJ2-4,NA,TRBV7-8,TGTGCCAGCAGCCGGCGGGGGGTAGCCAAAAACATTCAGTACTTC,CASSRRGVAKNIQYF
NA,TRBJ1-1,NA,TRBV20-1,TGCAGTGCTAGGGGGACATCCTACGTGAACACTGAAGCTTTCTTT,CSARGTSYVNTEAFF
TRBD1,TRBJ1-5,few,TRBV28,TGTGCCAGCAGTATCCGCAGGGGGCCAGGTCAGCCCCAGCATTTT,CASSIRRGPGQPQHF
TRBD2,TRBJ2-3,few,TRBV24-1,TGTGCCACCAGTGATCTGACTAGCGGACCAGATACGCAGTATTTT,CATSDLTSGPDTQYF
NA,TRBJ2-6,once,TRBV27,TGTGCCAGCAGGCCGCTGACTCAAGGGGCCAACGTCCTGACTTTC,CASRPLTQGANVLTF
NA,TRBJ1-5,NA,TRBV6-1,TGTGCCAGCAGTCCCTTCCGGGGTAGCAATCAGCCCCAGCATTTT,CASSPFRGSNQPQHF
NA,TRBJ1-3,NA,TRBV7-9,TGTGCCAGCAGCTTAGAAGGGAGCCCTGGAAACACCATATATTTT,CASSLEGSPGNTIYF
NA,TRBJ2-5,NA,TRBV5-1,TGCGCCAGCAGCTTGGCCCGGACAGACGCCGAGACCCAGTACTTC,CASSLARTDAETQYF
NA,TRBJ1-4,many,TRBV7-2,TGTGCCAGCAGCTTAGGTCCGGATGTAGGTGAAAAACTGTTTTTT,CASSLGPDVGEKLFF
TRBD2,TRBJ2-3,NA,TRBV20-1,TGCAGTGCTAGTTTAGCGGGGGAGAACACAGATACGCAGTATTTT,CSASLAGENTDTQYF
TRBD1,TRBJ2-5,NA,TRBV5-8,TGTGCCAGCAGTTTAACCGGGACAGGGGGGAAGACCCAGTACTTC,CASSLTGTGGKTQYF
NA,TRBJ1-2,many,TRBV7-8,TGTGCCAGCAGTACCAGGAGTGGCACAGGGACCTATGGCTACACCTTC,CASSTRSGTGTYGYTF
NA,TRBJ1-4,NA,TRBV5-1,TGCGCCAGCAGCCCCCCGGACGAAAAACTGTTTTTT,CASSPPDEKLFF
TRBD1,TRBJ1-5,many,TRBV27,TGTGCCAGCAGTGGAACAGGGGGCAATCAGCCCCAGCATTTT,CASSGTGGNQPQHF
TRBD2,TRBJ2-7,many,TRBV7-2,TGTGCCAGCAGCCCCTCGGGACTAGCCCGCTACGAGCAGTACTTC,CASSPSGLARYEQYF
TRBD2,TRBJ2-1,once,TRBV4-1,TGCGCCAGCAGCCAAAAGCGGGGTAGCTCCTACAATGAGCAGTTCTTC,CASSQKRGSSYNEQFF
NA,TRBJ1-5,NA,TRBV7-2,TGTGCCAGCAGCTCGGACGGTCGTAGGCAGCCCCAGCATTTT,CASSSDGRRQPQHF
NA,TRBJ1-2,NA,TRBV27,TGTGCCAGCAGTTTATATTGGCAGGCTAACTATGGCTACACCTTC,CASSLYWQANYGYTF
NA,TRBJ1-1,few,TRBV11-2,TGTGCCAGCAGCGTCCTCCCGCGATTGGGGGGCACTGAAGCTTTCTTT,CASSVLPRLGGTEAFF
TRBD1,TRBJ1-4,few,TRBV2,TGTGCCAGCAGTGACGGGACAGTTGAAAAACTGTTTTTT,CASSDGTVEKLFF
NA,TRBJ2-5,NA,TRBV12-3/TRBV12-4,TGTGCCAGCAGTTTCGACCGAGAGACCCAGTACTTC,CASSFDRETQYF
NA,TRBJ1-5,few,TRBV6-1,TGTGCCAGCTGTCCCTGGGGAAGCCAGCATTTT,CASCPWGSQHF
TRBD1,TRBJ1-1,few,TRBV6-2/TRBV6-3,TGTGCCAGCAGCTATGGGCCGGAAACAGGGGACACTGAAGCTTTCTTT,CASSYGPETGDTEAFF
TRBD1,TRBJ1-2,few,TRBV7-9,TGTGCCAGCAGCTTAGACGGGACAGCCTATGGCTACACCTTC,CASSLDGTAYGYTF
NA,TRBJ2-7,few,TRBV20-1,TGCAGTGCTACACCGACGGTCTCCTACGAGCAGTACTTC,CSATPTVSYEQYF
TRBD1,TRBJ2-7,NA,TRBV7-6,TGTGCCAGCAGCCCATGGACAGGGGGCCAAACGGGGGAGCAGTACTTC,CASSPWTGGQTGEQYF
NA,TRBJ1-5,few,TRBV28,TGTGCCAGCCTCTTGAGGAGGGAAGCGAGCAATCAGCCCCAGCATTTT,CASLLRREASNQPQHF
NA,TRBJ1-4,few,TRBV12-3/TRBV12-4,TGTGCCAGCAGTTTGTGGCTCGGGGCCGGTAATGAAAAACTGTTTTTT,CASSLWLGAGNEKLFF
NA,TRBJ1-1,NA,TRBV15,TGTGCCACCAGCAGAGAGGGTCACGCTGAAGCTTTCTTT,CATSREGHAEAFF
TRBD1,TRBJ1-4,NA,TRBV15,TGTGCCACCAGCAGAGCGGACAGGTTTAATGAAAAACTGTTTTTT,CATSRADRFNEKLFF
TRBD1,TRBJ1-4,many,TRBV7-2,TGTGCCAGCAGCTCCTCCGGGACAGGGGTTGAAAAACTGTTTTTT,CASSSSGTGVEKLFF
NA,TRBJ2-7,NA,TRBV4-3,TGCGCCAGCAGCCAAGCCGTGGAGGGACAGTTCTACGAGCAGTACTTC,CASSQAVEGQFYEQYF
NA,TRBJ2-2,many,TRBV6-2/TRBV6-3,TGTGCCAGCAGTTACGAACTCCTGAACACCGGGGAGCTGTTTTTT,CASSYELLNTGELFF